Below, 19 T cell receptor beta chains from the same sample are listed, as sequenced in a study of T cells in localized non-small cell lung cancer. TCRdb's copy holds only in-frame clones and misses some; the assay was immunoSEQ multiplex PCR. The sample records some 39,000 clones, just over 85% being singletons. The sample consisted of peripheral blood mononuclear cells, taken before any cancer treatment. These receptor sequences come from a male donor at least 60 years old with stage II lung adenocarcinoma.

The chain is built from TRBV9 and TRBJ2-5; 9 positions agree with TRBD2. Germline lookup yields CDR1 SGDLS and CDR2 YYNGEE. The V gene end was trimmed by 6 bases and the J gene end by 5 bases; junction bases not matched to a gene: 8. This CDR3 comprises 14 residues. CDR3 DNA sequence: TGTGCCAGCACCCCTAGCGGGAATGTGGAGACCCAGTACTTC. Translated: CASTPSGNVETQYF.

The CDR3 protein is CASSKGLATNEKLFF. The DNA of the CDR3 is TGTGCCAGTAGTAAAGGGCTTGCAACTAATGAAAAACTGTTTTTT. J is TRBJ1-4 and V is TRBV19; D call uncertain. V dropped 4 bases and J dropped 0 bases, with 9 bases sitting between them. This CDR3 comprises 15 residues. Per the germline V gene, CDR1 is LNHDA and CDR2 is SQIVND (reference sequence).

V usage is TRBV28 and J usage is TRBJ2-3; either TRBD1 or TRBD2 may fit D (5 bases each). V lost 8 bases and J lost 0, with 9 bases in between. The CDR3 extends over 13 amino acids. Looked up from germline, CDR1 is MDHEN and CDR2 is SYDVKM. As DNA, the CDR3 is TGTGCCAGCGGCCGGGGCAGCACAGATACGCAGTATTTT. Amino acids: CASGRGSTDTQYF. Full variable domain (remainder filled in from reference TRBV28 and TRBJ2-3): DVKVTQSSRYLVKRTGEKVFLECVQDMDHENMFWYRQDPGLGLRLIYFSYDVKMKEKGDIPEGYSVSREKKERFSLILESASTNQTSMYLCASGRGSTDTQYFGPGTRLTVL.

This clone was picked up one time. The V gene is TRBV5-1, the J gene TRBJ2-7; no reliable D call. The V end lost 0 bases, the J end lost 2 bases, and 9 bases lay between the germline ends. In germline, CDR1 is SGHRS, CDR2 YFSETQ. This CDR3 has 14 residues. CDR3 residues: CASSLGLTTYEQYF. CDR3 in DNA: TGCGCCAGCAGCTTGGGACTTACTACCTACGAGCAGTACTTC. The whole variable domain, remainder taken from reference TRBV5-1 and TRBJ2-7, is KAGVTQTPRYLIKTRGQQVTLSCSPISGHRSVSWYQQTPGQGLQFLFEYFSETQRNKGNFPGRFSGRQFSNSRSEMNVSTLELGDSALYLCASSLGLTTYEQYFGPGTRLTVT.

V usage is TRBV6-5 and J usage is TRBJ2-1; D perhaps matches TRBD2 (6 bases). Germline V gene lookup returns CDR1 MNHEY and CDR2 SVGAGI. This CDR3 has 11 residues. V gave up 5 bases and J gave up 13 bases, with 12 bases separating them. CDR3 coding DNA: TGTGCCAGCAGTAGACTAGGCCATCAGTTCTTC. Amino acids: CASSRLGHQFF.

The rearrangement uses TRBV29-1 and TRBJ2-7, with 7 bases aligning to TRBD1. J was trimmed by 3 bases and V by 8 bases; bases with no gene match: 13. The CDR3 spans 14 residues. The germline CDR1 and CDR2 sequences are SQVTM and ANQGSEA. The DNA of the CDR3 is TGCAGCATCACCTCCGGGACAGCTTTCTACGAGCAGTACTTC. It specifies CSITSGTAFYEQYF.

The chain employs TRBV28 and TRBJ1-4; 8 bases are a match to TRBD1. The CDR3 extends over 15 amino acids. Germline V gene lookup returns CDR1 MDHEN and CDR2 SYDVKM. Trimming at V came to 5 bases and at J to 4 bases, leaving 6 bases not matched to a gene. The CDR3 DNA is TGTGCCAGCAGTCCCCGGACAGGGAGTAATGAAAAACTGTTTTTT. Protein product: CASSPRTGSNEKLFF.

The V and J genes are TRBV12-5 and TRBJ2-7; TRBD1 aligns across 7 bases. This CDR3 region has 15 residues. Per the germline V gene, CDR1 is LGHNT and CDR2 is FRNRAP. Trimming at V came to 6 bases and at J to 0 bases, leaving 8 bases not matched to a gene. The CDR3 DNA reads TGTGCTAGTGGCAACCCGACAGGGATCTCCTACGAGCAGTACTTC. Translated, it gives CASGNPTGISYEQYF.

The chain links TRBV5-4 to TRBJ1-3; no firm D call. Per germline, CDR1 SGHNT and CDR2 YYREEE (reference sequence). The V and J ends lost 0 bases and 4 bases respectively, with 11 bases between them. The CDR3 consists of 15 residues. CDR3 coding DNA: TGTGCCAGCAGCTTGGCCGGCGTCGGGGGAAACACCATATATTTT. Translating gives CASSLAGVGGNTIYF.

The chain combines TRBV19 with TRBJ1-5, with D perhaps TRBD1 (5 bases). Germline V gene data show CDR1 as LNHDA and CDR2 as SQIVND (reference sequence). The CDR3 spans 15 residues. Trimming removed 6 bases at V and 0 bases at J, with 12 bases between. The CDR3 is CASSRDGSSNQPQHF. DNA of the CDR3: TGTGCCAGTAGCCGGGACGGTAGTAGCAATCAGCCCCAGCATTTT.

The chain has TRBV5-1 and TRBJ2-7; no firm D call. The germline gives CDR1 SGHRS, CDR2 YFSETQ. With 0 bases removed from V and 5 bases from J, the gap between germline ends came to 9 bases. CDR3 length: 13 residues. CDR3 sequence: CASSLDRVDEQYF. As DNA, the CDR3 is TGCGCCAGCAGCTTGGATAGGGTCGACGAGCAGTACTTC.

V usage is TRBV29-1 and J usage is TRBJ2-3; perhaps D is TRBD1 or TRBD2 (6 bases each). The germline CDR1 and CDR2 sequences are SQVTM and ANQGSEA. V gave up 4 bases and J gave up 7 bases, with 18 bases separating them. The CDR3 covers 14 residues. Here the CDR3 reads CSVVGGPGGYTQYF. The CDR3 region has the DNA TGCAGCGTTGTGGGGGGCCCCGGGGGATATACGCAGTATTTT.

The CDR3 nucleotides are TGTGCCAGTTCTTCAAATAGGGCCTCAGTCGGGACCCAGTACTTC. Translated, it gives CASSSNRASVGTQYF. The chain has TRBV19 and TRBJ2-5, with D unresolved. Trimming stripped 8 bases from V and 7 bases from J, with 23 bases between. The germline CDR1 and CDR2 sequences are LNHDA and SQIVND (reference sequence). The CDR3 consists of 15 residues.

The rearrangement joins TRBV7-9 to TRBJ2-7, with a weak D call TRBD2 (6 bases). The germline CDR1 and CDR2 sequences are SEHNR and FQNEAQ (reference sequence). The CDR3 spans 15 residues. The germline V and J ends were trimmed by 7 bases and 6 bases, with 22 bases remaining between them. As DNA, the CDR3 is TGTGCCAGCACCATAGGGAAGGAGGGATCGTTCGAGCAGTACTTC. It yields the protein CASTIGKEGSFEQYF.

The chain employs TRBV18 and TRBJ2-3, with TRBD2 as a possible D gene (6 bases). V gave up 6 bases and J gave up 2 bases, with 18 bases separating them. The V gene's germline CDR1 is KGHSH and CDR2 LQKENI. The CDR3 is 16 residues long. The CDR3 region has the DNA TGTGCCAGCTCTCGTCGACTAGTAACGATCACAGATACGCAGTATTTT. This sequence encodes CASSRRLVTITDTQYF.

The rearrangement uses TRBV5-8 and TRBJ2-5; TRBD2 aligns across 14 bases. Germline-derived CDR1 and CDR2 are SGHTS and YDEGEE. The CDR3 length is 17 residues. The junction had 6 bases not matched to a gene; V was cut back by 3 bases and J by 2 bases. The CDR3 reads CASSSGTSGRAQETQYF. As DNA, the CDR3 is TGTGCCAGCAGCTCCGGGACTAGCGGGAGAGCTCAAGAGACCCAGTACTTC. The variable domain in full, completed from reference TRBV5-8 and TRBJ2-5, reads EAGVTQSPTHLIKTRGQQATLRCSPISGHTSVYWYQQALGLGLQFLLWYDEGEERNRGNFPPRFSGRQFPNYSSELNVNALELEDSALYLCASSSGTSGRAQETQYFGPGTRLLVL.

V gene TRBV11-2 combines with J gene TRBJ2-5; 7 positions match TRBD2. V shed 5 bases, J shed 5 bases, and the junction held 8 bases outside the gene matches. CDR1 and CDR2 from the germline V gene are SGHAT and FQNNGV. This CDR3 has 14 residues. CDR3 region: CASSVGPRGETQYF. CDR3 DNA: TGTGCCAGCAGCGTTGGCCCGCGGGGGGAGACCCAGTACTTC. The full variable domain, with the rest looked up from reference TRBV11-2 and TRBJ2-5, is EAGVAQSPRYKIIEKRQSVAFWCNPISGHATLYWYQQILGQGPKLLIQFQNNGVVDDSQLPKDRFSAERLKGVDSTLKIQPAKLEDSAVYLCASSVGPRGETQYFGPGTRLLVL.

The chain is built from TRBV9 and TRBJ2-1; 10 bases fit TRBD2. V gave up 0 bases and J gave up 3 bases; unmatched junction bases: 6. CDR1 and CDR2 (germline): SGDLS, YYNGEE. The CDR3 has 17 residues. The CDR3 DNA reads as TGTGCCAGCAGCGTAGGTGGCGGACTAGCGGACTACAATGAGCAGTTCTTC. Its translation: CASSVGGGLADYNEQFF. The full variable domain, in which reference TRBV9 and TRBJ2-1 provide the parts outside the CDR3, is DSGVTQTPKHLITATGQRVTLRCSPRSGDLSVYWYQQSLDQGLQFLIQYYNGEERAKGNILERFSAQQFPDLHSELNLSSLELGDSALYFCASSVGGGLADYNEQFFGPGTRLTVL.

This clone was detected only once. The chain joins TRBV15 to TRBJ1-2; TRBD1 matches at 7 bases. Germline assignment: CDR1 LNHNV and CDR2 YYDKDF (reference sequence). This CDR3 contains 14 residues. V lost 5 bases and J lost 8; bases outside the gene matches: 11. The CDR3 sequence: CATSGRQGLRGYTF. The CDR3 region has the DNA TGTGCCACCAGCGGCAGACAGGGCCTCCGAGGCTACACCTTC.